A single sample gave rise to the 24 T cell receptor beta chains below, sequenced in a study of T cell clonotyping in hematopoietic cell transplantation. The table came from immunoSEQ multiplex PCR; TCRdb's copy has only in-frame clones and leaves some out. The sample consists of some 14,000 clones, approximately 84% of them appearing once. The sample here was PBMCs, taken 100 days after allogeneic stem cell transplant. These TCRs come from a male patient aged 50 to 60 who had an allogeneic stem cell transplant from an unrelated donor, so T cells may come from the graft donor. Some clones in this sample may be carry-over from other donors' samples.

The table lists this clone with a few counts. The CDR3 sequence: CATSRDVGGELFF. The CDR3, as DNA: TGTGCCACCAGCAGAGATGTCGGCGGGGAGCTGTTTTTT. The chain employs TRBV15 and TRBJ2-2; D gene ambiguous. V was clipped by 0 bases and J by 7 bases, with 6 bases between them. CDR3 length: 13 amino acids. CDR1 LNHNV and CDR2 YYDKDF come from the germline V gene (reference sequence).

V gene TRBV5-4 combines with J gene TRBJ1-2; D is ambiguous. The CDR3 is 15 amino acids. Germline V gene data show CDR1 as SGHNT and CDR2 as YYREEE (reference sequence). Trimming shortened V by 4 bases and J by 1 base, and 14 bases separated the two germline ends. The CDR3 coding sequence is TGTGCCAGCAGCCGCGTGGGTGCCAATAACTATGGCTACACCTTC. This codes for CASSRVGANNYGYTF.

This chain uses TRBV30 with TRBJ2-1; TRBD2 matches at 8 bases. The V segment lost 0 bases and the J segment 4 bases; nucleotides outside the gene matches: 5. Germline V CDR1 and CDR2: GTSNPN, SVGIG (reference sequence). This CDR3 is 15 amino acids long. The CDR3 DNA is TGTGCCTGGAGTGTATGGTTAGCGGGATACAATGAGCAGTTCTTC. Amino acid sequence: CAWSVWLAGYNEQFF.

The gene calls are TRBV27 and TRBJ2-7, with 8 bases lining up with TRBD1. This CDR3 region has 14 residues. Trimming at V came to 10 bases and at J to 5 bases, leaving 13 bases not matched to a gene. Looked up from germline, CDR1 is MNHEY and CDR2 is SMNVEV (reference sequence). CDR3 amino acids: CATRQGAPFNEQYF. Here the CDR3 DNA reads TGTGCCACACGCCAGGGGGCTCCCTTCAACGAGCAGTACTTC.

The chain links TRBV30 to TRBJ2-2; 15 nucleotides agree with TRBD2. The germline gives CDR1 GTSNPN, CDR2 SVGIG (reference sequence). The J segment lost 6 bases and the V segment lost 6 bases, leaving 8 bases of the junction unmatched. The CDR3 totals 16 residues. In DNA form, the CDR3 reads TGTGCCTGTGACAGGGGACTAGCGGGAGGCTCCGGGGAGCTGTTTTTT. This translates into CACDRGLAGGSGELFF.

The CDR3 DNA reads as TGTGCCAGCAGCACCCCAGGGGGCAAGAACACTGAAGCTTTCTTT. Protein sequence: CASSTPGGKNTEAFF. The chain uses TRBV9 and TRBJ1-1; TRBD1 agrees at 8 bases. In germline, CDR1 is SGDLS, CDR2 YYNGEE. The V gene end was trimmed by 4 bases and the J gene end by 1 base; junction bases not matched to a gene: 6. The CDR3 loop spans 15 amino acids.

V is TRBV7-3 and J is TRBJ1-2; a possible D gene is TRBD1 (6 bases). Germline V lookup: CDR1 SGHTA, CDR2 FQGTGA. This CDR3 has 13 residues. Between the trimmed V and J ends, which lost 4 bases and 8 bases, there was a span of 14 bases. CDR3 bases: TGTGCCAGCAGCTCCTCACAGGGAGAAGGCTACACCTTC. This sequence encodes CASSSSQGEGYTF.

The chain uses TRBV9 and TRBJ2-6; tentative D call: TRBD1 (6 bases). CDR1 is SGDLS and CDR2 is YYNGEE in the germline V gene. With 4 bases removed from V and 2 bases from J, the gap between germline ends came to 13 bases. The CDR3 runs 16 residues. Here the CDR3 reads CASSLYAGAGANVLTF. DNA for the CDR3: TGTGCCAGCAGCTTATACGCAGGGGCTGGGGCCAACGTCCTGACTTTC.

J is TRBJ1-4 and V is TRBV29-1; the match to TRBD1 covers 11 bases. The V gene's germline CDR1 is SQVTM and CDR2 ANQGSEA. The CDR3 totals 13 residues. V lost 6 bases, J lost 11 bases, and 8 bases stayed unmatched. The CDR3 nucleotides read TGCAGCGTCGTGGGACAGGGGGGGGAGAAACTGTTTTTT. It specifies CSVVGQGGEKLFF.

This clone was observed a handful of times. The genes are TRBV4-2 and TRBJ2-7, with D unclear. The V and J ends lost 4 bases and 5 bases respectively, with 15 bases between them. Germline V gives CDR1 LGHNA, CDR2 YNFKEQ. The CDR3 covers 14 residues. DNA of the CDR3: TGTGCCAGCAGCCTGGGGATGTGGGGAAACGAGCAGTACTTC. Translated: CASSLGMWGNEQYF.

By its share, this clone is large. This chain uses TRBV6-1 with TRBJ1-2, with 9 bases matching TRBD1. The CDR3 length is 13 residues. The germline V gene encodes CDR1 MNHNS and CDR2 SASEGT. With 4 bases clipped from V and 8 bases from J, the junction kept 5 bases outside the gene matches. CDR3 sequence: CASSVSQGAGYTF. CDR3 nucleotide sequence: TGTGCCAGCAGTGTTTCACAGGGGGCGGGCTACACCTTC.

This clone was detected only once. The rearrangement uses TRBV7-9 and TRBJ2-7; D is unresolved. Germline V gene data show CDR1 as SEHNR and CDR2 as FQNEAQ (reference sequence). The ends were cut back, 3 bases at V and 2 bases at J, with 2 bases in the middle. This CDR3 has 11 amino acids. In DNA form, the CDR3 reads TGTGCCAGCAGCTTCACCTACGAGCAGTACTTC. Translated: CASSFTYEQYF.

The rearrangement links TRBV19 to TRBJ1-2; D remains unclear. Trimming left V 0 bases short and J 4 bases short, with 12 bases between. Germline V gene data show CDR1 as LNHDA and CDR2 as SQIVND (reference sequence). The CDR3 totals 15 residues. CDR3 bases: TGTGCCAGTAGTATAGATCTGAACATCCCCTATGGCTACACCTTC. This translates into CASSIDLNIPYGYTF.

J is TRBJ1-1 and V is TRBV9; D unclear. V lost 2 bases, J lost 4 bases, and 9 bases lay in between. The germline gives CDR1 SGDLS, CDR2 YYNGEE. The CDR3 has 13 residues. The CDR3 loop reads CASSVSGGTEAFF. The DNA for the CDR3 is TGTGCCAGCAGCGTCTCCGGAGGCACTGAAGCTTTCTTT.

The chain uses TRBV5-1 and TRBJ1-1; D might be TRBD1 (6 bases). The germline V gene encodes CDR1 SGHRS and CDR2 YFSETQ. V lost 1 base and J lost 4, with 11 bases in between. The CDR3 contains 14 residues. DNA for the CDR3: TGCGCCAGCAGCTTGTTGCGGGGGCGCACTGAAGCTTTCTTT. It yields the protein CASSLLRGRTEAFF.

This chain links TRBV4-3 with TRBJ1-2; 7 nucleotides agree with TRBD1. V lost 0 bases, J lost 5 bases, and 3 bases stayed unmatched. Per germline, CDR1 LGHNA and CDR2 YSLEER. This CDR3 is built from 14 residues. In DNA form, the CDR3 reads TGCGCCAGCAGCCAAGATACAGGGGCTTATGGCTACACCTTC. Protein product: CASSQDTGAYGYTF.

This chain joins TRBV30 and TRBJ2-7; 10 bases fit TRBD2. Looked up from germline, CDR1 is GTSNPN and CDR2 is SVGIG (reference sequence). CDR3 length: 15 residues. The V and J ends lost 5 bases and 2 bases, in that order; junction bases with no gene match: 9. The CDR3 loop is CAWVPQTSGPYEQYF. CDR3 in DNA: TGTGCCTGGGTTCCCCAGACTAGCGGGCCCTACGAGCAGTACTTC.

V and J are TRBV28 and TRBJ2-7; 10 nucleotides match TRBD2. The ends lost 7 bases at V and 9 bases at J; junction bases unmatched: 15. The germline V gene encodes CDR1 MDHEN and CDR2 SYDVKM. This CDR3 has 15 residues. CDR3 sequence: CASTSGGGWAGGQYF. The CDR3, as DNA: TGTGCCAGCACCAGCGGGGGGGGGTGGGCAGGTGGGCAGTACTTC. The full variable domain, rest sourced from reference TRBV28 and TRBJ2-7, is DVKVTQSSRYLVKRTGEKVFLECVQDMDHENMFWYRQDPGLGLRLIYFSYDVKMKEKGDIPEGYSVSREKKERFSLILESASTNQTSMYLCASTSGGGWAGGQYFGPGTRLTVT.

Only one count was recorded for this clone. The chain combines TRBV30 with TRBJ2-7; 7 nucleotides line up with TRBD1. V dropped 0 bases and J dropped 0; count of bases not matched to a gene: 5. This CDR3 contains 15 residues. Per the germline V gene, CDR1 is GTSNPN and CDR2 is SVGIG (reference sequence). CDR3 nucleotide sequence: TGTGCCTGGAGTGTACGGTACAGGGGCTCCTACGAGCAGTACTTC. Translating gives CAWSVRYRGSYEQYF. The full variable domain, rest sourced from reference TRBV30 and TRBJ2-7, is SQTIHQWPATLVQPVGSPLSLECTVEGTSNPNLYWYRQAAGRGLQLLFYSVGIGQISSEVPQNLSASRPQDRQFILSSKKLLLSDSGFYLCAWSVRYRGSYEQYFGPGTRLTVT.

The V gene is TRBV6-5, the J gene TRBJ1-2, with D unclear. V was pared by 6 bases and J by 3 bases, with 17 bases between. Germline values: CDR1 MNHEY, CDR2 SVGAGI. The CDR3 is 15 amino acids. CDR3 residues: CASSNPTAGYYGYTF. DNA of the CDR3: TGTGCCAGCAGCAACCCCACCGCGGGTTACTATGGCTACACCTTC.

This chain joins TRBV30 and TRBJ2-2, with TRBD2 matching over 7 bases. Germline lookup yields CDR1 GTSNPN and CDR2 SVGIG (reference sequence). This CDR3 region has 15 residues. The V and J ends lost 2 bases and 6 bases, in that order; junction bases with no gene match: 9. As DNA, the CDR3 is TGTGCCTGGAGTTTGGCGGGGCGGGAGTCCGGGGAGCTGTTTTTT. This translates into CAWSLAGRESGELFF.

The genes are TRBV2 and TRBJ1-2; D call uncertain. CDR3 length: 14 amino acids. Trimming took off 4 bases at V and 6 bases at J, with 15 bases between the two ends. Looked up from germline, CDR1 is SNHLY and CDR2 is FYNNEI. Written as DNA, the CDR3 is TGTGCCAGCAGTGTCATTGCGGTTACTCATGGCTACACCTTC. Its protein is CASSVIAVTHGYTF.

This sequence joins TRBV4-3 and TRBJ1-2; D is undetermined. Trimming removed 0 bases from V and 5 bases from J, with 16 bases in between. The length of the CDR3 is 16 residues. The germline V gene encodes CDR1 LGHNA and CDR2 YSLEER. CDR3 bases: TGCGCCAGCAGCCAAGATTGGGCAGATCTTCTGTATGGCTACACCTTC. Its protein product is CASSQDWADLLYGYTF.

The genes are TRBV7-8 and TRBJ1-2; D remains ambiguous. The V end was cut by 5 bases, the J end by 3 bases, with 7 bases between. The CDR3 has 12 residues. Germline lookup yields CDR1 SGHVS and CDR2 FQNEAQ. CDR3 protein: CASSAADYGYTF. In nucleotides, the CDR3 is TGTGCCAGCAGCGCCGCAGACTATGGCTACACCTTC.